Here is one TCR beta chain with its context. Into CD45RA+ naive and CD45RA-negative memory subsets, the CD4+ cells were split. Sequenced by immunoSEQ multiplex PCR; TCRdb stores in-frame clones only, minus some. The table records 2 million to 2.5 million clones, about 90% of them present only once. The data belong to a study of shared clonotypes between healthy human individuals. The TCR comes from a young man in good health. Some clones in this sample may be carry-over from other donors' samples. Sequenced material: naive CD4+ T cells from PBMCs. Indicated subset: CD45RA+ positively selected.

In DNA, the CDR3 is TGTGCCAGCAGCCCAATGGACACCCTGGGCGGGGAGCTGTTTTTT. It codes for CASSPMDTLGGELFF. This chain links TRBV7-2 with TRBJ2-2; D is possibly TRBD1 (5 bases). CDR1 and CDR2 (germline): SGHTA, FQGNSA. The V end was cut by 5 bases, the J end by 7 bases, with 17 bases between. The CDR3 extends over 15 amino acids.